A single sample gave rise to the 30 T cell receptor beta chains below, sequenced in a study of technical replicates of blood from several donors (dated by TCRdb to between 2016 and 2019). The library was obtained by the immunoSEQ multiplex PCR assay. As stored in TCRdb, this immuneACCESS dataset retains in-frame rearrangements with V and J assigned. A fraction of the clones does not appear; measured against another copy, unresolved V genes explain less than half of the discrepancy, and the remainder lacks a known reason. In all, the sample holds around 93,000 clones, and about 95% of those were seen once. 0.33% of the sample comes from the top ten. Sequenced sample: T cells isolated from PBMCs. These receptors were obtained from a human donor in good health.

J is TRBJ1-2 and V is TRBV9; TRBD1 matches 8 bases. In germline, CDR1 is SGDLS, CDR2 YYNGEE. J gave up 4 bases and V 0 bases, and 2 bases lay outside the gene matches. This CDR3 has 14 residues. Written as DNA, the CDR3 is TGTGCCAGCAGCGTAGACAGGGGGGGCTATGGCTACACCTTC. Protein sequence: CASSVDRGGYGYTF.

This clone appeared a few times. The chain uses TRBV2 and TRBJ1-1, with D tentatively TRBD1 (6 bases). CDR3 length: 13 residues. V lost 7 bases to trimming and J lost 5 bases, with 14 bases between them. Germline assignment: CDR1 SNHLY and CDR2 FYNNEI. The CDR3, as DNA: TGTGCCAGCAAATCGGACAGCCCAACTGAAGCTTTCTTT. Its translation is CASKSDSPTEAFF.

This CDR3 reads CASSLLQYNEQFF. CDR3 bases: TGTGCCAGCAGCTTATTACAGTACAATGAGCAGTTCTTC. This sequence joins TRBV11-3 and TRBJ2-1; D is undetermined. CDR3 length: 13 amino acids. Trimming took 2 bases from V and 4 from J, leaving 6 bases between them. CDR1 is SGHNT, CDR2 YENEEA, per germline.

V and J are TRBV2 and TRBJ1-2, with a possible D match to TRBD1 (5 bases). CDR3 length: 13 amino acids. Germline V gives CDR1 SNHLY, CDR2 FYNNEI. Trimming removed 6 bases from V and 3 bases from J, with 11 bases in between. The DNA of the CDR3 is TGTGCCAGCAGACAGGACCGTGACTATGGCTACACCTTC. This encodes CASRQDRDYGYTF.

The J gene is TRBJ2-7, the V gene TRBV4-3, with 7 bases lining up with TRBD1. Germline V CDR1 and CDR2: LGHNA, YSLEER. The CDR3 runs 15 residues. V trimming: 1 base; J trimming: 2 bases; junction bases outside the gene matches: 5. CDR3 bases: TGCGCCAGCAGCCAAGGAACGGACAGGACCTACGAGCAGTACTTC. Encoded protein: CASSQGTDRTYEQYF.

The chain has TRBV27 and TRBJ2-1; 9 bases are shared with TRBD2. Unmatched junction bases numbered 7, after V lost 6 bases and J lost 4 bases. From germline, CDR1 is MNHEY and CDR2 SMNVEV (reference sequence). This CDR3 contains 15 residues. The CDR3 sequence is CASSTGTSPYNEQFF. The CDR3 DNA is TGTGCCAGCAGCACCGGGACTAGCCCATACAATGAGCAGTTCTTC.

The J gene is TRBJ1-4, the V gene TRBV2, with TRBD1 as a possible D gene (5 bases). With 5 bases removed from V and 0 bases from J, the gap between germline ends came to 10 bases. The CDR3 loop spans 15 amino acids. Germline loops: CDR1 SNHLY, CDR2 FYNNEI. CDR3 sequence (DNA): TGTGCCAGCAGTATCGGGGGATCAACTAATGAAAAACTGTTTTTT. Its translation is CASSIGGSTNEKLFF.

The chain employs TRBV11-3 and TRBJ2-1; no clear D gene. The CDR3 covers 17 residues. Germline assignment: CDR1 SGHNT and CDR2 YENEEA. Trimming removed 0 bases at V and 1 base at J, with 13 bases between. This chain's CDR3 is CASSLDLPLRSYNEQFF. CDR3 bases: TGTGCCAGCAGCTTAGATCTACCTCTCCGTTCCTACAATGAGCAGTTCTTC.

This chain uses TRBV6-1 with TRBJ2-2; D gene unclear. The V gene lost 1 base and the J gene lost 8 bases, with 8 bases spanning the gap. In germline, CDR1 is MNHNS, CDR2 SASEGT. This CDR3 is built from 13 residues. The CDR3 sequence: CASSEVPRGELFF. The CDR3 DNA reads TGTGCCAGCAGTGAAGTCCCTCGGGGGGAGCTGTTTTTT.

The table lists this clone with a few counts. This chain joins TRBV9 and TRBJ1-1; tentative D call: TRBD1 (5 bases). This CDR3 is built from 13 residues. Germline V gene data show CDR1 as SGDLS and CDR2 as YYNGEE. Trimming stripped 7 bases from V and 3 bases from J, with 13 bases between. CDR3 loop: CASAWGRDTEAFF. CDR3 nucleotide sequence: TGTGCCAGCGCGTGGGGGAGGGACACTGAAGCTTTCTTT.

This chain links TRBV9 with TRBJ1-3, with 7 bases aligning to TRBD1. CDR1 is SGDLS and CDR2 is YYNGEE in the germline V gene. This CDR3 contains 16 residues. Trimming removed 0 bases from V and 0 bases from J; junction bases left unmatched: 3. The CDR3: CASSVGQGLSGNTIYF. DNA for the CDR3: TGTGCCAGCAGCGTAGGACAGGGACTCTCTGGAAACACCATATATTTT.

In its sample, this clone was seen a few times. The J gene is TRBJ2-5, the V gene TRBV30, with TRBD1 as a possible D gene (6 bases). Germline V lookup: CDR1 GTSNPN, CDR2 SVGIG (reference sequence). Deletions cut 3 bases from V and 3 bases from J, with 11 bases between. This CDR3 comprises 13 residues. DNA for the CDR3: TGTGCCTGGAGGGGGGCAGCCGAAGAGACCCAGTACTTC. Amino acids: CAWRGAAEETQYF.

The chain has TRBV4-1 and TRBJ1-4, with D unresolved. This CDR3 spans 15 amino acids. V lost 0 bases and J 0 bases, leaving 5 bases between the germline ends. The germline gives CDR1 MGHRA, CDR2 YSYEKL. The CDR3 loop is CASSQEAATNEKLFF. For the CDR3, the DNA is TGCGCCAGCAGCCAAGAAGCTGCAACTAATGAAAAACTGTTTTTT.

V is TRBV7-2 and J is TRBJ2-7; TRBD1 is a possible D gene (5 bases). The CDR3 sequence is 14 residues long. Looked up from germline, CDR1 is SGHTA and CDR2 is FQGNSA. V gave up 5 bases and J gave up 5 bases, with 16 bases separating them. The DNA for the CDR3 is TGTGCCAGCAGCGGGGAAGGACAATTTCACGAGCAGTACTTC. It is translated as CASSGEGQFHEQYF.

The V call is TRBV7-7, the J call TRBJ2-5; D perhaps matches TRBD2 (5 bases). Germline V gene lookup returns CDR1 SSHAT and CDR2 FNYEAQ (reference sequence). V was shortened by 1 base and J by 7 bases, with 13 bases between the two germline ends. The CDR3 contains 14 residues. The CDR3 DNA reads TGTGCCAGCAGCTTAGAAGTCCATCGGGGGACCCAGTACTTC. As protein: CASSLEVHRGTQYF.

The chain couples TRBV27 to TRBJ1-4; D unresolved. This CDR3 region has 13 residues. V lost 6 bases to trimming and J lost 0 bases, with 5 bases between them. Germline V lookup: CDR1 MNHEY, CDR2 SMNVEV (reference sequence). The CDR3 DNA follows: TGTGCCAGCAGCCCTACAACTAATGAAAAACTGTTTTTT. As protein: CASSPTTNEKLFF.

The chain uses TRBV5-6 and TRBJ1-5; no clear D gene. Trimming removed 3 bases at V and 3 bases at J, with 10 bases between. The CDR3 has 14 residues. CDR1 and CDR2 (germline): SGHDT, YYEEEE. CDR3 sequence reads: CASSWRQDNQPQHF. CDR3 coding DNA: TGTGCCAGCAGCTGGCGACAAGACAATCAGCCCCAGCATTTT.

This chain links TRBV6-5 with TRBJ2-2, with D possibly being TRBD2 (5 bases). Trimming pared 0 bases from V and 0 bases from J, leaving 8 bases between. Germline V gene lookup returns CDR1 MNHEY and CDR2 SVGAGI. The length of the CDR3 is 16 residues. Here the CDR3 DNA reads TGTGCCAGCAGTTACTCACCGGGAACGAACACCGGGGAGCTGTTTTTT. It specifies CASSYSPGTNTGELFF.

CDR3 DNA sequence: TGTGCCAGCAGCCCCCAGGGATTTCGGGTCGATACGCAGTATTTT. It translates to CASSPQGFRVDTQYF. The rearrangement joins TRBV16 to TRBJ2-3, with a tentative D call TRBD1 (5 bases). Germline values: CDR1 KGHSY, CDR2 FQNENV. The V end was cut by 4 bases, the J end by 6 bases, with 17 bases between. This CDR3 has 15 residues.

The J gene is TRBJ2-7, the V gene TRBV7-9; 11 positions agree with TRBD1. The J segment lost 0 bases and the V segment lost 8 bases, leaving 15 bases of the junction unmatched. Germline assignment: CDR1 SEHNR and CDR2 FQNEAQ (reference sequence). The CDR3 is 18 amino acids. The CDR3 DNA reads TGTGCCAGCTCTGGGAGCGGACAGGGGGCGCGAAGCTCCTACGAGCAGTACTTC. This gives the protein CASSGSGQGARSSYEQYF.

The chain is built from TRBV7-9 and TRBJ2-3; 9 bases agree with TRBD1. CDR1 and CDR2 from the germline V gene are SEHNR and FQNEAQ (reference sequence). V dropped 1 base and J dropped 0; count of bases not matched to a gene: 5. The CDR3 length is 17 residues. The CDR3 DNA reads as TGTGCCAGCAGCTTAGTTACGGGACAGGGCAGCACAGATACGCAGTATTTT. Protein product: CASSLVTGQGSTDTQYF.

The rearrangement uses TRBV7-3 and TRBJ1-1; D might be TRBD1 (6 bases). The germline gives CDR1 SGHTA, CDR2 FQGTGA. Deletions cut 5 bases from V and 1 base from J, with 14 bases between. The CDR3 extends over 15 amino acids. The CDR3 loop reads CASSAQQGKNTEAFF. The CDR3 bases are TGTGCCAGCAGCGCCCAACAGGGTAAGAACACTGAAGCTTTCTTT.

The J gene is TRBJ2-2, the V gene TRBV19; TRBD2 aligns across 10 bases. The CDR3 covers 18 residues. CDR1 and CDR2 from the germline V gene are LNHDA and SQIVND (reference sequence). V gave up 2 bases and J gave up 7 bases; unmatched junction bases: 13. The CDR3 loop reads CASSIMRLAGGSGGELFF. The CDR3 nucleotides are TGTGCCAGTAGTATAATGAGGTTAGCGGGAGGATCCGGCGGGGAGCTGTTTTTT.

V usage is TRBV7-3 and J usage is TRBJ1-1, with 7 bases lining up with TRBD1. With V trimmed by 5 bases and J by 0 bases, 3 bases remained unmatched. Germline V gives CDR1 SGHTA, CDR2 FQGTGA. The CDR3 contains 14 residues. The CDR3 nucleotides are TGTGCCAGCAGCAGGGACAGTATGAACACTGAAGCTTTCTTT. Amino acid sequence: CASSRDSMNTEAFF. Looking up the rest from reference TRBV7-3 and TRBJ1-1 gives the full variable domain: GAGVSQTPSNKVTEKGKYVELRCDPISGHTALYWYRQSLGQGPEFLIYFQGTGAADDSGLPNDRFFAVRPEGSVSTLKIQRTERGDSAVYLCASSRDSMNTEAFFGQGTRLTVV.

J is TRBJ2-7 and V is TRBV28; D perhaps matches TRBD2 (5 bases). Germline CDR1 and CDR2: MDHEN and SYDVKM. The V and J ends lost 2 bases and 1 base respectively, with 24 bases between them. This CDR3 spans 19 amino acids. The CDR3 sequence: CASSLLITKRLQLSYEQYF. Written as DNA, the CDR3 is TGTGCCAGCAGTTTACTAATTACGAAAAGACTACAATTATCCTACGAGCAGTACTTC.

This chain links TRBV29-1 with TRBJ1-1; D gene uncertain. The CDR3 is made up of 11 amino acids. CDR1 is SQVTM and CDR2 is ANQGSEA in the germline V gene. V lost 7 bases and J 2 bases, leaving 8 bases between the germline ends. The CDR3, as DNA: TGCAGCGGGGGAGGCAACACTGAAGCTTTCTTT. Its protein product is CSGGGNTEAFF.

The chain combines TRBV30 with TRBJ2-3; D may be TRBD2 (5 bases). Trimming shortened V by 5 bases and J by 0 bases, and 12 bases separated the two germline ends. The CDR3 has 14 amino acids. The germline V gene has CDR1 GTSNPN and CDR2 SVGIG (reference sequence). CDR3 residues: CAWSGRRSTDTQYF. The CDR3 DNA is TGTGCCTGGTCTGGAAGGAGGAGCACAGATACGCAGTATTTT.

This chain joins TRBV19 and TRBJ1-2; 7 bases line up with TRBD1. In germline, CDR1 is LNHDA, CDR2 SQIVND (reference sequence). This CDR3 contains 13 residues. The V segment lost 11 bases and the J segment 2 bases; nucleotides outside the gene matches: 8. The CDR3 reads CAGSQGPNYGYTF. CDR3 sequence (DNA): TGTGCCGGCTCACAGGGGCCAAACTATGGCTACACCTTC.

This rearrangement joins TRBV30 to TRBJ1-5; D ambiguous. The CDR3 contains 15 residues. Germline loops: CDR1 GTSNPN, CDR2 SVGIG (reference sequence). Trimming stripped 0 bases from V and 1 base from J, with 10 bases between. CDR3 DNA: TGTGCCTGGAGTGTACGGGGAAGGAGCAATCAGCCCCAGCATTTT. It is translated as CAWSVRGRSNQPQHF.

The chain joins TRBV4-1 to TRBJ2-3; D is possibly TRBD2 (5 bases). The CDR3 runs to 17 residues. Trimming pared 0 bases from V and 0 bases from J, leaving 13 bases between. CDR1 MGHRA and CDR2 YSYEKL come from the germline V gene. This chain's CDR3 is CASSQEGAVISTDTQYF. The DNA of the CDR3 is TGCGCCAGCAGCCAAGAGGGAGCGGTCATTAGCACAGATACGCAGTATTTT.